This TCR beta chain emerged from a study of Graves' ophthalmopathy and Graves' hyperthyroidism. About the study: Peripheral blood samples were taken at initial diagnosis, before any treatment. Overall study findings and caveats: Appearing in blood as well were most expanded thyroid clonotypes above 0.001 frequency.

The authors amplified TCR beta CDR3 regions from RNA transcripts. Investigators did first-round RT-PCR with HTBI primers, then second-round multiplex PCR. TCRdb fed the multiplex PCR reads into MiXCR, producing one record per CDR3 protein. The data show roughly 400,000 distinct CDR3 sequences, 15% seen once. Looked up from germline, CDR1 is SQVTM and CDR2 is ANQGSEA. J was trimmed by 7 bases and V by 1 base; bases with no gene match: 4. This CDR3 spans 13 amino acids. The source of the PBMCs was around 9 ml of fresh peripheral blood. At least ten counts were recorded for this clonotype. Its target is unknown.

Material for sequencing was peripheral blood. The origin of this receptor is a woman aged 18-30 years with stable Graves' hyperthyroidism. V is TRBV29-1 and J is TRBJ1-2, with 9 bases fitting TRBD1. Here the CDR3 reads CSVEAQGAGGYTF. Written as DNA, the CDR3 is TGCAGCGTTGAAGCACAGGGGGCAGGTGGCTACACCTTC.